The rows below give T cell receptor beta chains drawn from one sample of a study of blood T cell repertoires in COVID-19. The assay was immunoSEQ multiplex PCR, and TCRdb's table has in-frame clones only and misses some. The sample carries about 160,000 clones, more than 75% recorded once. Source material: peripheral blood. The origin of the receptors is a woman aged 50 to 65 with COVID-19, enrolled during active disease. The CDR3 runs from the conserved cysteine through the conserved F or W. A D gene is named only where the DNA matches it firmly. Clone size is given for some rows only: seen once, a few or many times, or a class if the clone is expanded.

v_call	cdr3_length	clone_size	d_call	j_call	cdr3_aa	cdr3_nt
TRBV6-2/TRBV6-3	12	few	-	TRBJ1-5	CASSFRVEPQHF	TGTGCCAGCAGTTTCCGAGTTGAGCCCCAGCATTTT
TRBV11-2	15	-	-	TRBJ2-1	CASSSVLLGPTVQFF	TGTGCCAGCAGCTCAGTCCTTTTGGGCCCCACGGTGCAGTTCTTC
TRBV5-4	14	-	-	TRBJ2-7	CASSLQGNGNEQYF	TGTGCCAGCAGCCTGCAGGGGAATGGGAACGAGCAGTACTTC
TRBV7-9	15	-	TRBD1	TRBJ1-2	CASSKRTGGIYGYTF	TGTGCCAGCAGCAAGCGGACAGGAGGTATCTATGGCTACACCTTC
TRBV3-1/TRBV3-2	18	-	TRBD1	TRBJ2-1	CASSPPLRTGASYNEQFF	TGTGCCAGCAGCCCCCCGTTAAGGACAGGGGCGTCCTACAATGAGCAGTTCTTC
TRBV7-3	13	-	-	TRBJ1-1	CASSVGGDTEAFF	TGTGCCAGCAGCGTAGGGGGGGACACTGAAGCTTTCTTT
TRBV15	14	once	TRBD1	TRBJ1-1	CATSTGQGNTEAFF	TGTGCCACCAGCACGGGACAGGGGAACACTGAAGCTTTCTTT
TRBV28	16	-	-	TRBJ1-1	CASSLPPGRQNTGAFF	TGTGCCAGCAGTTTGCCCCCCGGCAGGCAGAACACTGGAGCTTTCTTT
TRBV13	13	-	-	TRBJ1-2	CASSAGQNYGYTF	TGTGCCAGCAGCGCCGGACAGAACTATGGCTACACCTTC
TRBV10-2	14	few	-	TRBJ1-1	CASSARATDTEAFF	TGCGCCAGCAGTGCACGTGCCACGGACACTGAAGCTTTCTTT
TRBV6-1	16	-	TRBD1	TRBJ1-3	CASSVQIWTGKNTIYF	TGTGCCAGCAGTGTTCAGATTTGGACAGGCAAAAACACCATATATTTT
TRBV7-9	17	once	TRBD1	TRBJ1-1	CASSYPRDRGPNTEAFF	TGTGCCAGCAGCTACCCGCGGGACAGGGGGCCCAACACTGAAGCTTTCTTT
TRBV7-9	16	-	TRBD2	TRBJ2-1	CASSPPGGGFYNEQFF	TGTGCCAGCAGCCCACCCGGCGGGGGGTTCTACAATGAGCAGTTCTTC
TRBV6-5	13	-	-	TRBJ2-7	CASSYRGSSRQYF	TGTGCCAGCAGTTACCGCGGGTCAAGTAGGCAGTACTTC
TRBV12-3/TRBV12-4	13	-	TRBD1	TRBJ1-2	CASSPGQGPGYTF	TGTGCCAGCAGTCCGGGACAGGGACCTGGCTACACCTTC